This T cell receptor beta chain appears in the sequencing data of a study of monozygotic twins with inflammatory bowel disease. The V gene's germline CDR1 is DFQATT and CDR2 SNEGSKA (reference sequence). CDR3 length: 13 residues. TCRdb re-called the 5' RACE reads and catalogs CDR3 proteins one per entry, DNA excluded. The sample table sets out roughly 330,000 distinct CDR3 sequences. V usage is TRBV20-1 and J usage is TRBJ2-5. This clonotype originated in a human donor with ulcerative colitis or Crohn's disease, or a healthy co-twin of an affected twin (not recorded which). Sequencing was performed on blood. The CDR3 protein is CSARPSGQETQYF.